Here is one T cell receptor beta chain with its context. Other DNA sequences in this specimen translate into the identical CDR3. J was trimmed by 1 base and V by 3 bases; bases with no gene match: 2. CDR3 size: 15 residues. Germline CDR1 and CDR2: KGHSH and LQKENI. Original analysis: Amplification with reference gene primers provided the estimates of nucleated cell counts. Clones were read by immunoSEQ multiplex PCR, and TCRdb kept only the in-frame ones, dropping some. The V and J calls and the clone size are those of that table, but D and trimming were determined from the DNA. The table shows 200,000 or so clones, with approximately 91% occurring only once. The sample is drawn from a study of blood T cell repertoires in COVID-19.

The specimen was peripheral blood. This chain links TRBV18 with TRBJ2-1; 8 bases fit TRBD2. This receptor was taken from a man aged 50-60 years with COVID-19, enrolled during active disease. CDR3 sequence reads: CASSPTSGSYNEQFF. CDR3 DNA sequence: TGTGCCAGCTCACCCACTAGCGGATCCTACAATGAGCAGTTCTTC. Combining the CDR3 with reference TRBV18 and TRBJ2-1 gives the whole variable domain NAGVMQNPRHLVRRRGQEARLRCSPMKGHSHVYWYRQLPEEGLKFMVYLQKENIIDESGMPKERFSAEFPKEGPSILRIQQVVRGDSAAYFCASSPTSGSYNEQFFGPGTRLTVL.